This is a list of T cell receptor beta chains from one sample in a study of cytomegalovirus exposure and HLA in healthy donors. The method was immunoSEQ multiplex PCR; TCRdb's version includes in-frame clones alone and lacks a portion of them. The sample records 120,000 or so clones, 55% to 75% being singletons. The sample was PBMCs. All receptors derive from a middle-aged woman in good health and CMV-seropositive. Each CDR3 is given with its conserved first and last residue. D genes are given only for firm matches. Clone sizes are given selectively: once, few, many, or a class where the clone is expanded.

D: NA
J: TRBJ1-5
V: TRBV15
size: NA
DNA: TGTGCCACCAGCAGAGCTTTGAGTAGCAATCAGCCCCAGCATTTT
CDR3: CATSRALSSNQPQHF

D: NA
J: TRBJ1-3
V: TRBV4-1
size: NA
DNA: TGCGCCAGCAGCTCGGAACCCCGGACTACTGGAAACACCATATATTTT
CDR3: CASSSEPRTTGNTIYF

D: NA
J: TRBJ1-3
V: TRBV13
size: NA
DNA: TGTGCCAGCAGCTTAGGCCTTGGAAACACCATATATTTT
CDR3: CASSLGLGNTIYF

D: NA
J: TRBJ2-5
V: TRBV7-2
size: NA
DNA: TGTGCCAGCAGCTTACAGGAGGGTAGATTGGAGACCCAGTACTTC
CDR3: CASSLQEGRLETQYF

D: NA
J: TRBJ1-1
V: TRBV2
size: NA
DNA: TGTGCCACCAAACGAGAGACAGGGAACACTGAAGCTTTCTTT
CDR3: CATKRETGNTEAFF

D: TRBD1
J: TRBJ2-7
V: TRBV5-1
size: NA
DNA: TGCGCCAGCAGCTTGGCGACAGGGCCCTCCTACGAGCAGTACTTC
CDR3: CASSLATGPSYEQYF

D: NA
J: TRBJ1-2
V: TRBV19
size: few
DNA: TGTGCCACCGGAGACTGGCCCTATGGCTACACCTTC
CDR3: CATGDWPYGYTF

D: NA
J: TRBJ2-5
V: TRBV7-2
size: NA
DNA: TGTGCCAGCAGCTTAGCGCTAGGTGTCGGGGAGACCCAGTACTTC
CDR3: CASSLALGVGETQYF

D: NA
J: TRBJ2-3
V: TRBV9
size: NA
DNA: TGTGCCAGCAGTGGGGGGGCTAGCACAGATACGCAGTATTTT
CDR3: CASSGGASTDTQYF

D: TRBD2
J: TRBJ2-3
V: TRBV4-2
size: NA
DNA: TGTGCCAGCAGCCAGCCTAGCGGGACTCACGCAGATACGCAGTATTTT
CDR3: CASSQPSGTHADTQYF

D: NA
J: TRBJ2-3
V: TRBV5-1
size: few
DNA: TGCGCCAGCAGCTCCGGACAGAGCACAGATACGCAGTATTTT
CDR3: CASSSGQSTDTQYF

D: TRBD1
J: TRBJ1-2
V: TRBV6-1
size: NA
DNA: TGTGCCAGTGGACAGGGGGAAGGGTATGGCTACACCTTC
CDR3: CASGQGEGYGYTF

D: NA
J: TRBJ1-1
V: TRBV4-2
size: NA
DNA: TGTGCCAGCAGCCAAGATCCGGTCGCCACTGAAGCTTTCTTT
CDR3: CASSQDPVATEAFF

D: TRBD2
J: TRBJ2-7
V: TRBV7-2
size: NA
DNA: TGTGCCAGCAGTTTTAGCGGGGCCAACTACGAGCAGTACTTC
CDR3: CASSFSGANYEQYF

D: NA
J: TRBJ1-4
V: TRBV13
size: NA
DNA: TGTGCCAGCAGCTTATCGGGGTCAGAGGAAAAACTGTTTTTT
CDR3: CASSLSGSEEKLFF

D: TRBD1
J: TRBJ2-1
V: TRBV7-8
size: NA
DNA: TGTGCCAGCAGCTCCTTTGAGACAGGGAGCTACAATGAGCAGTTCTTC
CDR3: CASSSFETGSYNEQFF

D: NA
J: TRBJ1-1
V: TRBV19
size: NA
DNA: TGTGCCAGTAGATTACAGGGTTTAAACACTGAAGCTTTCTTT
CDR3: CASRLQGLNTEAFF

D: TRBD1
J: TRBJ2-5
V: TRBV4-1
size: NA
DNA: TGCGCCAGCAGCCCCAGGACAGGGGGAGGTCAAGAGACCCAGTACTTC
CDR3: CASSPRTGGGQETQYF